The next 5 T cell receptor beta chains were all read from a single sample in a study of human T cells and chemical hapten exposure. Time point meaning: healthy volunteer bleed at 6 weeks. Total RNA was isolated from whole blood that had not been fractionated. TCRdb reprocessed the RACE reads via MiXCR and lists one record per CDR3 protein. This table has around 80,000 distinct CDR3 sequences, about 8.7% appearing once. The specimen sequenced was whole blood. The receptors were sampled from a male donor in good health. Some clones in this sample may be carry-over from other donors' samples.

This clonotype was seen a handful of times. The chain carries TRBV4-3 and TRBJ1-4; TRBD1 matches at 9 bases. The CDR3 is 17 amino acids. CDR1 is LGHNA, CDR2 YSLEER, per germline. V shed 0 bases, J shed 6 bases, and the junction held 8 bases outside the gene matches. This CDR3 is CASSQDPGQGIYEKLFF. CDR3 coding DNA: TGCGCCAGCAGCCAAGACCCCGGACAGGGGATTTATGAAAAACTGTTTTTT.

In its sample, this clonotype was seen many times. The genes are TRBV7-2 and TRBJ2-5; 8 bases map to TRBD2. The CDR3 is made up of 15 amino acids. Germline lookup yields CDR1 SGHTA and CDR2 FQGNSA. Trimming cost V 3 bases and J 5 bases; bases outside gene matches: 8. Here the CDR3 reads CASSLDGGAGETQYF. CDR3 sequence (DNA): TGTGCCAGCAGCTTGGACGGGGGGGCCGGGGAGACCCAGTACTTC.

CDR3 sequence: CASSPPGRVNTEAFF. In nucleotides, the CDR3 is TGTGCCAGCAGTCCACCGGGACGGGTGAACACTGAAGCTTTCTTT. The rearrangement uses TRBV28 and TRBJ1-1; maybe TRBD1 (5 bases). Germline values: CDR1 MDHEN, CDR2 SYDVKM. The CDR3 contains 15 residues. V lost 5 bases and J lost 0, with 13 bases in between.

The chain carries TRBV6-5 and TRBJ1-6, with a tentative D call TRBD1 (5 bases). The ends were cut back, 0 bases at V and 0 bases at J, with 12 bases in the middle. Germline V gene lookup returns CDR1 MNHEY and CDR2 SVGAGI. This CDR3 comprises 18 residues. The CDR3 region is CASSYSFPGTSYNSPLHF. CDR3 nucleotides: TGTGCCAGCAGTTACTCTTTCCCAGGGACCTCCTATAATTCACCCCTCCACTTT.

This sequence joins TRBV7-6 and TRBJ1-4; D is ambiguous. CDR1 is SGHVS, CDR2 FNYEAQ, per germline. There are 14 residues in the CDR3. V gave up 5 bases and J gave up 0 bases, with 7 bases separating them. The CDR3 DNA reads TGTGCCAGCAGCCAACTTGCAACTAATGAAAAACTGTTTTTT. Amino acid sequence: CASSQLATNEKLFF.